Listed below are T cell receptor beta chains from one sample, sequenced in a study of T cell repertoires in cytomegalovirus infection. A single record per CDR3 protein comes from TCRdb applying MiXCR to the reads. The data contain 350,000 to 550,000 distinct CDR3 sequences, about a third of them singletons. Sequenced: PBMCs. The receptors come from a human donor in good health (CMV status not recorded). Some clones in this sample may be carry-over from other donors' samples. The conserved cysteine and the conserved F or W are not part of the CDR3 here.

>TRBJ2-5|TRBV20-1
SAEQGAHETQY
>TRBJ2-5|TRBV19
ASSAQYVRETQY
>TRBJ1-2|TRBV20-1
SISPRGTTYGYT
>TRBJ2-4|TRBV19
ASSIEGGIQY
>TRBJ2-1|TRBV24-1
ATSDPTRGPVGSYNEQF
>TRBJ2-3|TRBV18
ASSPWSGTGSITDTQY
>TRBJ1-1|TRBV11-1
ASSSGTGVNTEAF
>TRBJ1-3|TRBV9
ASSADGDSGNTIY
>TRBJ2-3|TRBV28
ASSFPGGGAADTQY
>TRBJ1-1|TRBV5-4
ASSLTGVTTEAF
>TRBJ2-1|TRBV7-2
ASSRLAGAPYNEQF
>TRBJ2-3|TRBV27
ATKKLAGGSTDTQY
>TRBJ1-1|TRBV6-4
ARSASDRAEAF
>TRBJ1-6|TRBV12-3/TRBV12-4
ASSATGRTSPLH
>TRBJ2-5|TRBV20-1
SATAGGQETQY
>TRBJ2-1|TRBV11-2
ASSQDRDTYNEQF
>TRBJ2-1|TRBV24-1
ATSDLGYNEQF
>TRBJ2-1|TRBV19
ASIFARGAGEQF
>TRBJ1-1|TRBV2
ASSKTGGANTEAF
>TRBJ2-2|TRBV11-3
ASSLSRTVTGELF
>TRBJ1-2|TRBV7-8
ASSLGQGIYGYT
>TRBJ2-3|TRBV12-5
ASGLVGTGGRDTQY
>TRBJ1-1|TRBV7-9
ASSPILGDHTEAF
>TRBJ2-3|TRBV6-2/TRBV6-3
ASRQGGTDTKY
>TRBJ1-3|TRBV7-9
ASSALPGSGGNTIY
>TRBJ2-7|TRBV7-9
ASSLASAGEY
>TRBJ1-3|TRBV2
DSSPTGRGGNTIY
>TRBJ1-2|TRBV20-1
SATSGGAIGYT
>TRBJ1-6|TRBV5-1
ASSLRQGAFAESPLH
>TRBJ1-2|TRBV20-1
SARVRGRSYGYT
>TRBJ2-7|TRBV12-3/TRBV12-4
ASSPLVGQFYEQY
>TRBJ1-2|TRBV4-1
ASSQVGGLRTPFSYGYT
>TRBJ1-2|TRBV5-4
ASSLGLAGGSDYT
>TRBJ1-2|TRBV7-9
ASSLASSRGSGYT
>TRBJ1-4|TRBV28
ASTATGLKEKLF
>TRBJ2-7|TRBV4-1
ASSQGLNRDTYEQY
>TRBJ1-1|TRBV7-9
ASSLFSDGTEAF
>TRBJ1-1|TRBV5-5
ASSLDGRGLAF
>TRBJ2-1|TRBV14
ASSQVKNEQF
>TRBJ1-5|TRBV4-2
ASSQDRVGIVQPQH
>TRBJ1-1|TRBV7-6
ASSSPPYAEAF
>TRBJ2-1|TRBV7-6
ASSLAGQVYNEQF
>TRBJ2-5|TRBV5-6
ASSLALGRRETQY
>TRBJ2-7|TRBV25-1
ASSEGTGSYEQY
>TRBJ1-2|TRBV27
ASSLSAGALYGYT
>TRBJ1-5|TRBV6-4
ASSDSGSKFKDQPQH
>TRBJ2-1|TRBV11-2
ASSLDGPLTYNEQF
>TRBJ2-3|TRBV7-8
ASSLEAGVRTDTQY
>TRBJ1-2|TRBV7-9
ASSLRAATYGYT